This TCR beta chain was documented in a study of OX40 agonist ivuxolimab in advanced cancers. The protocol was immunoSEQ multiplex PCR, while the TCRdb copy is restricted to in-frame clones and leaves out a portion. The sample shows 39,000 or so clones, roughly nine tenths of them seen only once. Study-level results: At doses 0.1 to 3.0 mg/kg, CD4+ and CD8+ clones expanded.

As regards this clone: The antigen is undetermined.

The material sequenced was CD4+ or CD8+ T cells sorted from blood, taken in a trial of the OX40 agonist ivuxolimab. The sequence derives from an adult with an advanced solid tumor such as melanoma, head and neck, liver or kidney cancer.

This CDR3 is CASTQEGDRYGYTF. In nucleotides, the CDR3 is TGTGCCAGCACCCAGGAAGGCGACCGCTATGGCTACACCTTC. This chain connects TRBV6-6 to TRBJ1-2; unclear D gene. Trimming removed 7 bases at V and 4 bases at J, with 16 bases between. CDR1 MNHNY and CDR2 SVGAGI come from the germline V gene (reference sequence). CDR3 length: 14 amino acids.